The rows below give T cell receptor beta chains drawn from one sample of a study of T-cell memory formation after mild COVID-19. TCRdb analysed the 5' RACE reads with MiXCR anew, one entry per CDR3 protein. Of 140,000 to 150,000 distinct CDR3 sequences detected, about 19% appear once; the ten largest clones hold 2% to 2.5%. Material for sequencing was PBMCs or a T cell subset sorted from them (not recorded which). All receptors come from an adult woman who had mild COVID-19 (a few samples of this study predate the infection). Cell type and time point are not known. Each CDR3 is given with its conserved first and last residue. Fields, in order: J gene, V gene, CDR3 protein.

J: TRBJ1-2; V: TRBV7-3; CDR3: CASSSGGLYGGYTF
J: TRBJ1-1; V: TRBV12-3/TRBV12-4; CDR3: CASSPSTGSEAFF
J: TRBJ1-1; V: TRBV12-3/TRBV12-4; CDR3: CASSLTPLTGGNTEAFF
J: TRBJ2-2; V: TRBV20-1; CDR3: CSARDLIAGNTGELFF
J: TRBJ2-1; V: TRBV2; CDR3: CASSEEVISYNEQFF
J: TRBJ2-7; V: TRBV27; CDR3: CASRTGLAGYEQYF
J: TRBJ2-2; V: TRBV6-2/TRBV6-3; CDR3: CASRTNTGELFF
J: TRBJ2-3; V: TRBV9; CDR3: CASSVGGADTQYF
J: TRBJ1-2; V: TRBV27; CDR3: CASSFPRTNYGYTF
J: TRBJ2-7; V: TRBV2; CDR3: CASSHPGTGGYEQYF
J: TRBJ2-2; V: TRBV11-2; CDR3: CASSRWTSGVGTGELFF
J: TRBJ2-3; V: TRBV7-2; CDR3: CASSFKTRPDTQYF
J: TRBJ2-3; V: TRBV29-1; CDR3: CSAIRAHGADTQYF
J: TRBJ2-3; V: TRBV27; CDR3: CASSPAPGGDTQYF
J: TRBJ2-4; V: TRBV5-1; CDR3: CASGTGDGGIQYF
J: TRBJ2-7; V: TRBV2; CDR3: CASSGGGPYEQYF